This T cell receptor (beta chain) is from a study of regulatory T cells in long-lasting Graves disease. The germline V gene has CDR1 SQVTM and CDR2 ANQGSEA. The CDR3 extends over 14 amino acids. The ends were cut back, 6 bases at V and 4 bases at J, with 19 bases in the middle. As for time point: newly diagnosed GD, antithyroid drugs for less than 3 months. TCR sequences were obtained from RNA taken from PBMCs. CDR3 regions were amplified by Arm-PCR using iRepertoire HTBI primers to build TCR beta libraries. TCRdb called the multiplex PCR reads again in MiXCR, with one record for every CDR3 protein. The sample carries hundreds of thousands of distinct CDR3 sequences, approximately 15% recorded once. This clonotype showed up many times. The data also belong to a second study, concerning T cells in Graves' hyperthyroidism and ophthalmopathy. That report notes: Reasons for excluding patients were uncontrolled infection, other autoimmune disease, pregnancy or lactation.

Here the sequenced sample was peripheral blood mononuclear cells (PBMCs), taken at new diagnosis, from a patient treated with antithyroid drugs. The chain carries TRBV29-1 and TRBJ2-7, with D hard to call. The TCR comes from a woman in her 30s with Graves disease. The CDR3 region has the DNA TGCAGCGTCCGATTAGCCTTGACAAAATACGAGCAGTACTTC. Translating gives CSVRLALTKYEQYF.